One and the same sample provided the 18 T cell receptor beta chains below, sequenced in a study of CD8+CD57+ T cells in acquired aplastic anemia. An expansion of CD8+CD57+ cells by flow cytometry had been shown in patients chosen for sequencing. Genomic DNA constituted the template upon which TCR beta VDJ and CDR3 profiling was performed. TCRdb re-analysed the reads in MiXCR, keeping a single row per CDR3 protein. The data contain about 240,000 distinct CDR3 sequences, 47% of them singletons. Sequencing used sorted CD4+, CD8+, or CD8+CD57+ T cells (not recorded which) from PBMCs. Every receptor here comes from a human donor with aplastic anemia.

This clonotype was recorded many times. This sequence joins TRBV7-6 and TRBJ2-7, with 9 bases lining up with TRBD1. With 1 base clipped from V and 3 bases from J, the junction kept 1 base outside the gene matches. The CDR3 contains 14 residues. Germline V gene sequence: CDR1 SGHVS, CDR2 FNYEAQ. CDR3 sequence: CASSLGTGVYEQYF. CDR3 DNA sequence: TGTGCCAGCAGCTTAGGGACAGGGGTCTACGAGCAGTACTTC.

The chain carries TRBV19 and TRBJ2-1; the D gene is possibly TRBD1 (5 bases). Trimming pared 5 bases from V and 5 bases from J, leaving 19 bases between. This CDR3 contains 16 residues. Germline V gene sequence: CDR1 LNHDA, CDR2 SQIVND (reference sequence). Written as DNA, the CDR3 is TGTGCCAGTAGTCCCATCCCCAAGGGGATTCACAATGAGCAGTTCTTC. It translates to CASSPIPKGIHNEQFF.

The J gene is TRBJ1-6, the V gene TRBV12-3 or TRBV12-4; D is perhaps TRBD1 (6 bases). Trimming cost V 8 bases and J 0 bases, with 11 bases left between them. The length of the CDR3 is 15 residues. In DNA, the CDR3 is TGTGCCAGCTATAGAGGGGGCTCCTATAATTCACCCCTCCACTTT. Its protein product is CASYRGGSYNSPLHF.

This clonotype was counted ten times or more. J is TRBJ2-5 and V is TRBV4-2; 10 nucleotides align to TRBD2. Looked up from germline, CDR1 is LGHNA and CDR2 is YNFKEQ. The CDR3 spans 15 residues. V shed 4 bases, J shed 5 bases, and the junction held 7 bases outside the gene matches. CDR3 sequence (DNA): TGTGCCAGCAGCCCCCCGGCTAGCGGGAGTGAGACCCAGTACTTC. Translation: CASSPPASGSETQYF.

Only one count was recorded for this clonotype. A read error is likely, as this CDR3 ends without the conserved phenylalanine or tryptophan. The rearrangement links TRBV20-1 to TRBJ2-7; TRBD2 matches at 7 bases. There are 14 residues in the CDR3. Unmatched junction bases numbered 12, after V lost 4 bases and J lost 6 bases. Germline values: CDR1 DFQATT, CDR2 SNEGSKA (reference sequence). The CDR3 reads CSAKPGRVGSEQYS. As DNA, the CDR3 is TGCAGTGCTAAGCCTGGGAGGGTTGGGAGCGAGCAGTACTCC.

This clonotype showed up just a few times. In DNA, the CDR3 is TGTGCCTGGACTAGCGGAAGCTCCTACGAGCAGTACTTC. Translation gives CAWTSGSSYEQYF. The rearrangement links TRBV30 to TRBJ2-7, with 7 bases aligning to TRBD2. Germline lookup yields CDR1 GTSNPN and CDR2 SVGIG (reference sequence). The J segment lost 0 bases and the V segment lost 4 bases, leaving 3 bases of the junction unmatched. The CDR3 consists of 13 residues.

This clonotype was counted ten times or more. CDR3 amino acids: CATQPVWSGYTF. In nucleotides, the CDR3 is TGTGCCACCCAGCCCGTATGGAGTGGCTACACCTTC. The chain carries TRBV7-9 and TRBJ1-2; the D is unclear. The CDR3 spans 12 residues. CDR1 is SEHNR and CDR2 is FQNEAQ in the germline V gene (reference sequence). Trimming cost V 10 bases and J 7 bases, with 16 bases left between them.

The chain carries TRBV4-1 and TRBJ1-4, with 11 bases identical to TRBD1. Germline V gene sequence: CDR1 MGHRA, CDR2 YSYEKL. V gave up 1 base and J gave up 8 bases; unmatched junction bases: 9. The CDR3 has 17 residues. CDR3 sequence: CASSQAGGTGGKEKLFF. The DNA of the CDR3 is TGCGCCAGCAGCCAAGCCGGGGGGACAGGGGGTAAAGAAAAACTGTTTTTT.

This clonotype has only a few counts. The chain combines TRBV24-1 with TRBJ1-1; maybe TRBD1 (5 bases). This CDR3 has 13 residues. In germline, CDR1 is KGHDR, CDR2 SFDVKD. V lost 11 bases and J lost 1, with 13 bases in between. The CDR3: CASTGGGNTEAFF. CDR3 coding DNA: TGTGCCAGCACCGGGGGGGGGAACACTGAAGCTTTCTTT.

CDR3 nucleotides: TGTGCCGCGATGGACGGAACGTGGAGTGGCTACACCTTC. The encoded protein is CAAMDGTWSGYTF. The gene calls are TRBV10-3 and TRBJ1-2; D ambiguous. The V gene's germline CDR1 is ENHRY and CDR2 SYGVKD. Trimming took off 11 bases at V and 7 bases at J, with 20 bases between the two ends. The CDR3 runs to 13 residues.

The chain recombines TRBV20-1 with TRBJ1-2; no clear D. V lost 4 bases and J 2 bases, leaving 11 bases between the germline ends. This CDR3 region has 13 residues. Looked up from germline, CDR1 is DFQATT and CDR2 is SNEGSKA (reference sequence). CDR3 nucleotides: TGCAGTGCTACGTCCGGCGGCAACTATGGCTACACCTTC. As protein: CSATSGGNYGYTF.

This sequence joins TRBV24-1 and TRBJ2-7; tentatively, D is TRBD2 (6 bases). CDR3 length equals 13 residues. The V end lost 9 bases, the J end lost 3 bases, and 14 bases lay between the germline ends. The V gene's germline CDR1 is KGHDR and CDR2 SFDVKD. CDR3 amino acids: CATSTGGGYEQYF. Written as DNA, the CDR3 is TGTGCCACCTCGACCGGGGGAGGCTACGAGCAGTACTTC.

This clonotype has a count of ten or more. The chain carries TRBV7-6 and TRBJ2-7; 11 bases are a match to TRBD1. Germline V gene sequence: CDR1 SGHVS, CDR2 FNYEAQ. The V and J ends lost 4 bases and 2 bases, in that order; junction bases with no gene match: 19. The CDR3 is made up of 20 amino acids. CDR3: CASSSITTETGTGGTYEQYF. The CDR3 DNA sequence: TGTGCCAGCAGCTCAATAACTACCGAGACCGGGACAGGGGGGACCTACGAGCAGTACTTC.

As to this clonotype: This may arise from a read error, as a much more abundant clone is one base away. V and J are TRBV6-1 and TRBJ1-5; D is uncertain. The germline V gene encodes CDR1 MNHNS and CDR2 SASEGT. The CDR3 runs to 15 residues. The germline V and J ends were trimmed by 4 bases and 7 bases, with 17 bases remaining between them. Here the CDR3 DNA reads TGTGCCAGCAGTGGGGATTTGGGAAGTAGCCAGCCCCAGCATTTT. Translation: CASSGDLGSSQPQHF.

V usage is TRBV20-1 and J usage is TRBJ2-7; 14 bases agree with TRBD2. Germline loops: CDR1 DFQATT, CDR2 SNEGSKA (reference sequence). The CDR3 has 19 amino acids. V was pared by 1 base and J by 4 bases, with 15 bases of the junction left unmatched. For the CDR3, the DNA is TGCAGTGCTAGAGCAGGGGATTTGACTAGCGGGAGGGAGAGGTACGAGCAGTACTTC. It is translated as CSARAGDLTSGRERYEQYF.

The chain has TRBV20-1 and TRBJ2-3, with 10 bases aligning to TRBD1. Looked up from germline, CDR1 is DFQATT and CDR2 is SNEGSKA (reference sequence). CDR3 length equals 17 residues. The V segment lost 0 bases and the J segment 6 bases; nucleotides outside the gene matches: 12. CDR3 loop: CSARDLAGQGIYDTQYF. CDR3 coding DNA: TGCAGTGCTAGAGATTTGGCGGGACAGGGGATCTACGATACGCAGTATTTT.

This clonotype was counted only a few times. CDR3 loop: CASSLVRGPPKETQYF. DNA for the CDR3: TGTGCCAGCAGTTTAGTCCGGGGGCCGCCCAAGGAGACCCAGTACTTC. The J gene is TRBJ2-5, the V gene TRBV12-3 or TRBV12-4; D assignment may be TRBD1 or TRBD2 (6 bases each). The V end was cut by 1 base, the J end by 5 bases, with 17 bases between. This CDR3 is 16 amino acids long.

The chain employs TRBV7-2 and TRBJ1-4; D may be TRBD1 (5 bases). V dropped 5 bases and J dropped 8 bases, with 18 bases sitting between them. This CDR3 spans 15 amino acids. The germline gives CDR1 SGHTA, CDR2 FQGNSA. The CDR3 DNA follows: TGTGCCAGCAGCCCGGTGGGGCAAGGAGGGGAAAAACTGTTTTTT. Translating gives CASSPVGQGGEKLFF.